A single sample is the source of the 16 T cell receptor beta chains below, sequenced in a study of blood T cell repertoires in COVID-19. The repertoire was sequenced with immunoSEQ multiplex PCR; TCRdb's copy has only in-frame clones and lacks some. The data hold fewer than 250,000 clones, with about nine tenths observed a single time. Sample: peripheral blood. These receptors were taken from a man aged 30-40 years with COVID-19, enrolled during active disease.

CDR3 nucleotides: TGTGCCAGCATCGCCAGGCGGGGCCGGGGTGAAGCTTTCTTT. Encoded protein: CASIARRGRGEAFF. The J gene is TRBJ1-1, the V gene TRBV7-9, with D possibly being TRBD1 (5 bases). Germline V CDR1 and CDR2: SEHNR, FQNEAQ (reference sequence). This CDR3 spans 14 amino acids. Trimming cost V 7 bases and J 7 bases, with 19 bases left between them.

The chain joins TRBV29-1 to TRBJ1-2, with D possibly matching TRBD1 (5 bases). The CDR3 contains 16 residues. V was pared by 6 bases and J by 0 bases, with 20 bases between. Germline-derived CDR1 and CDR2 are SQVTM and ANQGSEA. The CDR3 bases are TGCAGCGTCCTTAGGCCGACAGCTAATGCTAACTATGGCTACACCTTC. As protein: CSVLRPTANANYGYTF.

The CDR3 DNA reads as TGTGCCAGCAGCGTCGGGGGGGAAACTTCCTACAATGAGCAGTTCTTC. Its protein is CASSVGGETSYNEQFF. The V and J genes are TRBV9 and TRBJ2-1; TRBD2 matches 8 bases. CDR1 and CDR2 (germline): SGDLS, YYNGEE. The CDR3 consists of 16 residues. The junction had 5 bases not matched to a gene; V was cut back by 2 bases and J by 1 base. Drawing the rest from reference TRBV9 and TRBJ2-1, the complete variable domain is DSGVTQTPKHLITATGQRVTLRCSPRSGDLSVYWYQQSLDQGLQFLIQYYNGEERAKGNILERFSAQQFPDLHSELNLSSLELGDSALYFCASSVGGETSYNEQFFGPGTRLTVL.

The chain recombines TRBV11-2 with TRBJ1-4; D unresolved. Deletions cut 5 bases from V and 8 bases from J, with 9 bases between. CDR1 is SGHAT and CDR2 is FQNNGV in the germline V gene. The CDR3 totals 12 residues. CDR3 sequence: CASSQTGEKLFF. The CDR3 region has the DNA TGTGCCAGCAGCCAAACGGGGGAAAAACTGTTTTTT.

V and J are TRBV9 and TRBJ1-1; D unresolved. V was pared by 2 bases and J by 1 base, with 9 bases between. The length of the CDR3 is 14 residues. The germline V gene encodes CDR1 SGDLS and CDR2 YYNGEE. CDR3 nucleotides: TGTGCCAGCAGCGTTAACCCAGGGAACACTGAAGCTTTCTTT. Translating gives CASSVNPGNTEAFF. Combining the CDR3 with reference TRBV9 and TRBJ1-1 gives the whole variable domain DSGVTQTPKHLITATGQRVTLRCSPRSGDLSVYWYQQSLDQGLQFLIQYYNGEERAKGNILERFSAQQFPDLHSELNLSSLELGDSALYFCASSVNPGNTEAFFGQGTRLTVV.

The chain employs TRBV6-6 and TRBJ2-2; 7 bases align to TRBD1. This CDR3 comprises 16 residues. Trimming removed 2 bases from V and 1 base from J; junction bases left unmatched: 4. The germline gives CDR1 MNHNY, CDR2 SVGAGI (reference sequence). CDR3: CASSYPWDRNTGELFF. The DNA of the CDR3 is TGTGCCAGCAGTTACCCCTGGGACAGGAACACCGGGGAGCTGTTTTTT.

The chain joins TRBV18 to TRBJ2-4, with 7 bases fitting TRBD2. Germline V gives CDR1 KGHSH, CDR2 LQKENI. CDR3 size: 16 residues. The V segment lost 1 base and the J segment 2 bases; nucleotides outside the gene matches: 5. The CDR3: CASSPQRAGPKNIQYF. The CDR3 bases are TGTGCCAGCTCACCACAACGAGCGGGACCCAAAAACATTCAGTACTTC.

The V and J genes are TRBV30 and TRBJ1-4; D is possibly TRBD1 (5 bases). V was pared by 0 bases and J by 6 bases, with 11 bases between. From germline, CDR1 is GTSNPN and CDR2 SVGIG (reference sequence). The CDR3 has 14 amino acids. CDR3 loop: CAWSVGQGHEKLFF. The CDR3 DNA reads TGTGCCTGGAGTGTGGGGCAGGGCCATGAAAAACTGTTTTTT.

This sequence joins TRBV5-4 and TRBJ2-1, with TRBD1 as a possible D gene (5 bases). Germline CDR1 reads SGHNT; CDR2 reads YYREEE (reference sequence). The V end lost 1 base, the J end lost 2 bases, and 7 bases lay between the germline ends. This CDR3 comprises 14 residues. CDR3 region: CASSLQGTYNEQFF. The CDR3 nucleotides read TGTGCCAGCAGCTTGCAGGGCACCTACAATGAGCAGTTCTTC.

This chain connects TRBV12-3 or TRBV12-4 to TRBJ1-2; D may be TRBD1 (6 bases). The germline V and J ends were trimmed by 1 base and 4 bases, with 7 bases remaining between them. The CDR3 covers 13 residues. This CDR3 is CASSLGGPYGYTF. The CDR3 bases are TGTGCCAGCAGTTTAGGGGGGCCCTATGGCTACACCTTC.

The chain carries TRBV4-1 and TRBJ1-3; D gene ambiguous. Trimming removed 0 bases from V and 0 bases from J, with 9 bases in between. The CDR3 covers 16 residues. From germline, CDR1 is MGHRA and CDR2 YSYEKL. The CDR3: CASSQDPPGSGNTIYF. The CDR3 bases are TGCGCCAGCAGCCAAGATCCCCCAGGCTCTGGAAACACCATATATTTT.

This chain uses TRBV10-2 with TRBJ1-6; the match to TRBD1 covers 10 bases. This CDR3 spans 13 amino acids. Trimming cost V 7 bases and J 7 bases; bases outside gene matches: 1. The V gene's germline CDR1 is WSHSY and CDR2 SAAADI. As DNA, the CDR3 is TGCGCCAGCACGGGACAGGGGAATTCACCCCTCCACTTT. Residues: CASTGQGNSPLHF.

CDR3 protein: CASSQDKGGSYGYTF. In DNA, the CDR3 is TGTGCCAGCAGCCAAGATAAGGGAGGGAGCTATGGCTACACCTTC. The gene calls are TRBV4-2 and TRBJ1-2; D is undetermined. The CDR3 has 15 residues. Trimming pared 0 bases from V and 4 bases from J, leaving 12 bases between. Germline values: CDR1 LGHNA, CDR2 YNFKEQ.

This clone has a handful of counts. V usage is TRBV10-1 and J usage is TRBJ1-4, with D maybe TRBD1 (5 bases). Trimming left V 7 bases short and J 4 bases short, with 16 bases between. Germline CDR1 WNHNN, CDR2 SYGVQD (reference sequence). The CDR3 extends over 15 amino acids. The CDR3 bases are TGCGCCAGCACCCCTCCCTGGGGGGTTAATGAAAAACTGTTTTTT. Encoded protein: CASTPPWGVNEKLFF.

In this sample, this clone turned up once. This CDR3 reads CASKIGQGRTYEQYF. The CDR3, as DNA: TGTGCCAGTAAAATAGGACAGGGCAGGACCTACGAGCAGTACTTC. The V call is TRBV19, the J call TRBJ2-7; 8 bases line up with TRBD1. Trimming at V came to 7 bases and at J to 2 bases, leaving 10 bases not matched to a gene. This CDR3 is built from 15 residues. Germline V gives CDR1 LNHDA, CDR2 SQIVND (reference sequence).

The chain has TRBV12-5 and TRBJ2-2; 12 bases align to TRBD1. Per germline, CDR1 LGHNT and CDR2 FRNRAP. J was trimmed by 5 bases and V by 1 base; bases with no gene match: 5. The CDR3 is 17 amino acids. The CDR3 nucleotides are TGTGCTAGTGGTTTGGCCCGGGACAGGGGGCGGACCGGGGAGCTGTTTTTT. It yields the protein CASGLARDRGRTGELFF.